The rows below give T cell receptor beta chains drawn from one sample of a study of blood T cell repertoires in COVID-19. Here immunoSEQ multiplex PCR was the method, and the copy in TCRdb shows in-frame clones only, minus some. The table lists about 120,000 clones, approximately 80% of them singletons. Sequences were obtained from peripheral blood. The receptors were gathered from a woman over 75 with acute or convalescent COVID-19. Both conserved end residues are part of each CDR3. D genes are given only for firm matches. Size is stated for part of the rows, as once, few or many counts, or as a class when the clone is expanded.

V: TRBV2
J: TRBJ2-7
D: .
size: .
DNA: TGTGCCAGCAGTGAAGGCACTTCCTTGAGGGAGCAGTACTTC
CDR3: CASSEGTSLREQYF

V: TRBV6-1
J: TRBJ2-3
D: TRBD2
size: .
DNA: TGTGCCAGCAGTGAAACAACTAGCGGGGGCACAGATACGCAGTATTTT
CDR3: CASSETTSGGTDTQYF

V: TRBV9
J: TRBJ2-1
D: TRBD2
size: once
DNA: TGTGCCAGCAGTCCGACTAGCGGGAACCCATACAATGAGCAGTTCTTC
CDR3: CASSPTSGNPYNEQFF

V: TRBV12-5
J: TRBJ2-1
D: TRBD2
size: .
DNA: TGTGCTAGTGGTTTGGGATCTCTAGCGGGAGTTAGGGATGAGCAGTTCTTC
CDR3: CASGLGSLAGVRDEQFF

V: TRBV12-3/TRBV12-4
J: TRBJ1-2
D: TRBD1
size: few
DNA: TGTGCCAGCAGGCCAGGGGGAGGCTATGGCTACACCTTC
CDR3: CASRPGGGYGYTF

V: TRBV6-5
J: TRBJ1-3
D: .
size: .
DNA: TGTGCCAGCAGTTTCGACAGCTCTTTCTCTGGAAACACCATATATTTT
CDR3: CASSFDSSFSGNTIYF

V: TRBV28
J: TRBJ2-3
D: TRBD2
size: .
DNA: TGTGCCAGCAGTTTACTAGCGGGAGTGTTAAATACGCAGTATTTT
CDR3: CASSLLAGVLNTQYF

V: TRBV5-8
J: TRBJ2-1
D: TRBD2
size: .
DNA: TGTGCCAGCAGCTTGGGCGGGGGGGAATATGAGCAGTTCTTC
CDR3: CASSLGGGEYEQFF

V: TRBV18
J: TRBJ1-5
D: .
size: once
DNA: TGTGCCAGCTCACCCGTCGCCGGGTCTGAAGCCAGCCCCCAGCATTTT
CDR3: CASSPVAGSEASPQHF

V: TRBV6-5
J: TRBJ2-7
D: .
size: .
DNA: TGTGCCAGCAAGTCTACAGGGACCTACGAGCAGTACTTC
CDR3: CASKSTGTYEQYF

V: TRBV14
J: TRBJ2-7
D: TRBD1
size: .
DNA: TGTGCCAGCAGCCAAGAGGACAGGGCGACCTACGAGCAGTACTTC
CDR3: CASSQEDRATYEQYF

V: TRBV6-5
J: TRBJ1-1
D: TRBD1
size: .
DNA: TGTGCCAGCAGTCCCCGCGACAGGGTAGCTTTCTTT
CDR3: CASSPRDRVAFF

V: TRBV5-1
J: TRBJ1-5
D: .
size: .
DNA: TGCGCCAGCAGCTTGAGTGGCTTGAACAATCAGCCCCAGCATTTT
CDR3: CASSLSGLNNQPQHF